Following are 3 T cell receptor beta chains from one sample sequenced in a study of T cells in localized non-small cell lung cancer. This table comes from immunoSEQ multiplex PCR, and its TCRdb copy is limited to in-frame clones, with some not included. There are approximately 2,500 clones in the sample; about 20% occur only once, and 8.4% lies in the top ten. The starting material was lung tumor tissue, obtained before any cancer treatment. The receptors shown here come from an older male donor with stage III squamous cell lung carcinoma.

Within the sample, this clone is medium-sized. This sequence joins TRBV7-5 and TRBJ2-2; the listed D gene, TRBD2, was not tested against the DNA. TRBV7-5 corresponds to a pseudogene. This CDR3 has 15 residues. The DNA for the CDR3 is TGTGCCAGCAGCTTAGGGGGGGGCGACACCGGGGAGCTGTTTTTT. This translates into CASSLGGGDTGELFF.

By proportion, this clone is medium-sized. The J gene is TRBJ1-1, the V gene TRBV6-8, with D perhaps matching TRBD1 (5 bases). CDR1 MNHGY and CDR2 SAAAGT come from the germline V gene. Trimming removed 6 bases at V and 10 bases at J, with 21 bases between. The CDR3 length is 14 residues. CDR3 sequence: CASRFPGTSYRAFF. The DNA for the CDR3 is TGTGCCAGCAGATTCCCCGGGACGTCCTATAGAGCTTTCTTT.

The chain has TRBV15 and TRBJ1-1; 9 bases line up with TRBD1. CDR1 is LNHNV, CDR2 YYDKDF, per germline (reference sequence). V was pared by 3 bases and J by 6 bases, with 11 bases of the junction left unmatched. This CDR3 region has 16 residues. In nucleotides, the CDR3 is TGTGCCACCAGCAGGGATAAGGACAGGGGAATCGCTGAAGCTTTCTTT. Protein: CATSRDKDRGIAEAFF. Full variable domain (missing parts from reference TRBV15 and TRBJ1-1): DAMVIQNPRYQVTQFGKPVTLSCSQTLNHNVMYWYQQKSSQAPKLLFHYYDKDFNNEADTPDNFQSRRPNTSFCFLDIRSPGLGDTAMYLCATSRDKDRGIAEAFFGQGTRLTVV.